A selection of T cell receptor beta chains follows, all from one sample in a study of beta chain features in type 1 diabetes. TCRdb's table, derived via immunoSEQ multiplex PCR, lists solely in-frame clones and lacks some. The data hold 900,000 or so clones, with 17% observed a single time. Source material: naive CD4+ T cells from blood. The receptors here all came from a woman between 18 and 29 years old in good health. The CDR3 runs from the conserved cysteine through the conserved F or W. Fields, in order: CDR3 length, J gene, V gene, CDR3 protein.

14 TRBJ2-1 TRBV7-8 CASSVAGGFNEQFF
11 TRBJ2-1 TRBV7-9 CASSTSGLQFF
15 TRBJ2-1 TRBV10-3 CAISEGRGLFSEQFF
16 TRBJ2-3 TRBV10-3 CAISETGQRSTDTQYF
15 TRBJ2-5 TRBV7-2 CASSPTSGRAGEQYF
11 TRBJ2-1 TRBV20-1 CSARGPNEQFF
16 TRBJ2-1 TRBV14 CASSLSGEGNYNEQFF
12 TRBJ1-2 TRBV6-6 CASRDRYYGYTF
17 TRBJ2-1 TRBV15 CATSRDAGTSFVNEQFF
14 TRBJ2-7 TRBV14 CASSQDRNLGEQYF
14 TRBJ2-4 TRBV19 CASSTPGLADIQYF
12 TRBJ1-2 TRBV6-5 CASSAGTYGYTF
14 TRBJ2-1 TRBV29-1 CSDPGQGGTHDRLF
15 TRBJ1-5 TRBV28 CASSLVVQINQPQHF
13 TRBJ2-3 TRBV6-6 CATSGGGPDTQYF
17 TRBJ2-1 TRBV15 CATSRHISAGKGNEQFF
13 TRBJ2-5 TRBV7-2 CASSLAHQETQYF
15 TRBJ1-2 TRBV18 CASSPSVSGDYGYTF
13 TRBJ1-1 TRBV18 CASSSGQDTEAFF
17 TRBJ2-5 TRBV7-3 CASSLTGLAGGAETQYF
17 TRBJ2-1 TRBV7-9 CASSPRWGEYLQNEQFF
11 TRBJ2-7 TRBV20-1 CSAEGWTVQYF
17 TRBJ2-1 TRBV7-8 CASSLVPGQGVGYEQFF
15 TRBJ2-4 TRBV4-2 CASSQDGFAKNIQYF
15 TRBJ2-1 TRBV7-2 CASSLDSGEYNEQFF
15 TRBJ1-5 TRBV6-6 CASSLRGEGWEPQHF
14 TRBJ1-1 TRBV7-9 CASSSDTPNTEAFF
13 TRBJ2-2 TRBV7-9 CASSLQGFGELFF
14 TRBJ2-7 TRBV9 CASSPKTGFYEQNF
18 TRBJ2-5 TRBV5-1 CASSFRTSRFGVQETQYF
13 TRBJ2-7 TRBV2 CASIISGSFEQYF
13 TRBJ1-2 TRBV10-3 CAISRTETIGYTF
15 TRBJ2-1 TRBV5-1 CASSWLLADDNEQFF
17 TRBJ1-5 TRBV4-2 CASSQDQGRRYNQPQHF
16 TRBJ2-3 TRBV5-1 CASSLGTTTYTDTQYF
14 TRBJ1-4 TRBV9 CASSVDPVNEKLFF
12 TRBJ2-1 TRBV2 CASSRDRVGQFF
17 TRBJ2-2 TRBV5-6 CASSLPVSSGISGELFF
13 TRBJ2-1 TRBV5-6 CASSLGRGPEQFF
16 TRBJ2-1 TRBV4-3 CASSHGFWGSYNEQFF
13 TRBJ2-5 TRBV29-1 CSVDFVVQETQYF
15 TRBJ1-5 TRBV6-6 CASSYVQGLGQPQHF